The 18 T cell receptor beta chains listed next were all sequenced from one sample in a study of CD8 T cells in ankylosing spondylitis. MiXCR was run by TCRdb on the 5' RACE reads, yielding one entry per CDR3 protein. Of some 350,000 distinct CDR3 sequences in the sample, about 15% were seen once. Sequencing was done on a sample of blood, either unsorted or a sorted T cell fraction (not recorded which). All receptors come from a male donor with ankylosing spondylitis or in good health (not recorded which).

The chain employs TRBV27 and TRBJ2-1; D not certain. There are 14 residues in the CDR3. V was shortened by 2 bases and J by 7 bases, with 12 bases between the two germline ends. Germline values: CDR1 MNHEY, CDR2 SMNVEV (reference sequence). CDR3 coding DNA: TGTGCCAGCAGTTTACGGCCGCCATGGAATGAGCAGTTCTTC. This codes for CASSLRPPWNEQFF.

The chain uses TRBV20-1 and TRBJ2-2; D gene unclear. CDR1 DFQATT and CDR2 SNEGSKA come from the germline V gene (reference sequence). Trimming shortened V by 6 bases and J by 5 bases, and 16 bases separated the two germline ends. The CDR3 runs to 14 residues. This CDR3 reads CSAMRHSGTGELFF. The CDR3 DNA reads TGCAGTGCGATGAGACACTCCGGGACCGGGGAGCTGTTTTTT.

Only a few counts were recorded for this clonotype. CDR3 amino acids: CSAPTSGWYNEQFF. CDR3 DNA sequence: TGCAGTGCTCCTACTAGCGGGTGGTACAATGAGCAGTTCTTC. The chain employs TRBV20-1 and TRBJ2-1; 9 bases align to TRBD2. Germline V gene sequence: CDR1 DFQATT, CDR2 SNEGSKA (reference sequence). This CDR3 is 14 amino acids long. The J segment lost 4 bases and the V segment lost 5 bases, leaving 6 bases of the junction unmatched.

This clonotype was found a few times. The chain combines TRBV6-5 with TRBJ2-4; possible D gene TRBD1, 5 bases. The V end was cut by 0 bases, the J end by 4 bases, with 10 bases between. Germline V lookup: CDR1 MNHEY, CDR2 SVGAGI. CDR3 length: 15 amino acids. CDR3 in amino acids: CASSYSVRAKNIQYF. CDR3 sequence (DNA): TGTGCCAGCAGTTACTCTGTCAGGGCAAAAAACATTCAGTACTTC.

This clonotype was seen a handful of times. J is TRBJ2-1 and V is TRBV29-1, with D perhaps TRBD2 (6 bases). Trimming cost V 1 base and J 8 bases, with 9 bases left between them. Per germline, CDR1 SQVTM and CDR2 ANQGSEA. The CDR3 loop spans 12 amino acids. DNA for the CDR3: TGCAGCGTTGAAGCCGGGGGAGATGAGCAGTTCTTC. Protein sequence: CSVEAGGDEQFF.

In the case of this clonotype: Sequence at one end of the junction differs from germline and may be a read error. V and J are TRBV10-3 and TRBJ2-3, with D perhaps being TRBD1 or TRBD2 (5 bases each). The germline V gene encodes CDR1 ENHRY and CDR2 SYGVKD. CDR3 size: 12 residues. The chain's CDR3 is CAISGEGLTSDF. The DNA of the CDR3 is TGTGCCATCAGTGGAGAGGGGTTGACTTCCGATTTT.

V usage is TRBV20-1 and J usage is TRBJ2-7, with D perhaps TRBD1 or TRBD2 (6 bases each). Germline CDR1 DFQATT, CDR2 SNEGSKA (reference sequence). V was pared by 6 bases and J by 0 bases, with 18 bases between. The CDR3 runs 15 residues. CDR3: CSAAGHPGSSYEQYF. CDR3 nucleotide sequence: TGCAGTGCGGCGGGACACCCCGGAAGCTCCTACGAGCAGTACTTC.

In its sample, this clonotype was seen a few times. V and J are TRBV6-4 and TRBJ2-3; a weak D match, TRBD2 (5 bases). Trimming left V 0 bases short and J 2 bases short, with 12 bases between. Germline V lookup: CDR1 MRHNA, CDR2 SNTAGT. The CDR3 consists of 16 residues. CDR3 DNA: TGTGCCAGCAGTGACTCGGGGAGTGCCCCCACAGATACGCAGTATTTT. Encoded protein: CASSDSGSAPTDTQYF.

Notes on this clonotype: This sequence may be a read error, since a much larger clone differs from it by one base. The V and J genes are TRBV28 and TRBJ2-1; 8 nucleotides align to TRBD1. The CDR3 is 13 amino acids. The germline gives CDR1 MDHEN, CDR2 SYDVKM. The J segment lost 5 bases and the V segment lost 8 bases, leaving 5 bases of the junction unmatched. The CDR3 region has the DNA TGTGCCAGCCGACAGGGGTGGAACAATGAGCAGTTCTTC. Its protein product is CASRQGWNNEQFF.

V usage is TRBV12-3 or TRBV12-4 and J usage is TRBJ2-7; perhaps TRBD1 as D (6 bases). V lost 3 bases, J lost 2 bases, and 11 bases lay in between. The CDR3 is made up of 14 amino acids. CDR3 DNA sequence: TGTGCCAGCAGTTTGTCGAGGGGGACCTACGAGCAGTACTTC. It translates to CASSLSRGTYEQYF.

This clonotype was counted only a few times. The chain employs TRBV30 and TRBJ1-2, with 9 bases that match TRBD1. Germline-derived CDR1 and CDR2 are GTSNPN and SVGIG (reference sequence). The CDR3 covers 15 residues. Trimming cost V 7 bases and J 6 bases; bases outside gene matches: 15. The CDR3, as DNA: TGTGCCTTCACTTCCTCCGGGACAGGGTTTCATGGCTACACCTTC. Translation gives CAFTSSGTGFHGYTF.

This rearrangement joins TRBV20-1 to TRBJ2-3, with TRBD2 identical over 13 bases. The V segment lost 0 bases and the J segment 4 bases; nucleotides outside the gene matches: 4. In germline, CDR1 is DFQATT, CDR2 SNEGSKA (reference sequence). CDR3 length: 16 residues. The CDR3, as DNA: TGCAGTGCTAGAGAGGGGACTAGCGGGGCTTCAGATACGCAGTATTTT. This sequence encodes CSAREGTSGASDTQYF.

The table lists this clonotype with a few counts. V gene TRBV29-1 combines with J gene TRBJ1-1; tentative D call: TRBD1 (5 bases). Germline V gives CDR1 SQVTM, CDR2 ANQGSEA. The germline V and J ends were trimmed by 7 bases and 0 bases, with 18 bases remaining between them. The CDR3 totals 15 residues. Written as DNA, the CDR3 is TGCAGCGGGGGGGACGTAGGCAGCTTGAACACTGAAGCTTTCTTT. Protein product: CSGGDVGSLNTEAFF.

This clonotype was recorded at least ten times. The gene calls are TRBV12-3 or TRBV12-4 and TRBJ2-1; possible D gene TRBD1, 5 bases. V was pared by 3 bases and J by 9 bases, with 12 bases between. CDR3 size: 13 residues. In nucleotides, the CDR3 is TGTGCCAGCAGTTTTGGGGCAGCGCCTGAGCAGTTCTTC. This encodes CASSFGAAPEQFF.

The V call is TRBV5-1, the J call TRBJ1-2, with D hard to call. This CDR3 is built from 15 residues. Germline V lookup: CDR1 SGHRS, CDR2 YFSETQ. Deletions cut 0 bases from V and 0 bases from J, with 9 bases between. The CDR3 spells CASSLAAEPNYGYTF. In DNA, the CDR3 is TGCGCCAGCAGCTTGGCCGCAGAACCTAACTATGGCTACACCTTC.

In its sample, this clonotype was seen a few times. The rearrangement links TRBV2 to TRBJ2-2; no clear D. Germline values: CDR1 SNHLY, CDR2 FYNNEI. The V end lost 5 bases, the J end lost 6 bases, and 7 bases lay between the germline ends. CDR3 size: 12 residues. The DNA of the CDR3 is TGTGCCAGCAGTCGGACGGCCGGGGAGCTGTTTTTT. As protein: CASSRTAGELFF.

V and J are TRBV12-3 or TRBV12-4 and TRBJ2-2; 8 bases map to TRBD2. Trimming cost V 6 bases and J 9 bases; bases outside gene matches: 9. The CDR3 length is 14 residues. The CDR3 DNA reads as TGTGCCAGCAGCCACCCGGGGGGGGGCCGGGAGCTGTTTTTT. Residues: CASSHPGGGRELFF.

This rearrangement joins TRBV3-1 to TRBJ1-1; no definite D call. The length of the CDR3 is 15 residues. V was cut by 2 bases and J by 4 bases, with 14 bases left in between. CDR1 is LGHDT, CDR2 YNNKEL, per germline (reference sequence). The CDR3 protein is CASSQSPKGSTEAFF. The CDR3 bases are TGTGCCAGCAGCCAATCCCCAAAAGGGAGCACTGAAGCTTTCTTT.